Detailed here is one TCR beta chain. The source of the sample is a study of blood T cell repertoires in COVID-19. Trimming left V 2 bases short and J 4 bases short, with 15 bases between. The CDR3 sequence is 15 residues long. Germline V lookup: CDR1 ENHRY, CDR2 SYGVKD. Authors' analysis steps: Scientists estimated how many nucleated cells there were by amplifying reference gene primers. Sequencing used immunoSEQ multiplex PCR; TCRdb keeps in-frame clones, though not all of them. The V and J calls and the clone size are those of that table, but D and trimming were determined from the DNA. The sample holds tens of thousands of clones; 75% to 85% are singletons and the top ten take 40% to 50%.

This TCR was sampled from a human donor in a cohort sampled during active COVID-19. Input material: peripheral blood. The chain uses TRBV10-3 and TRBJ2-7, with a tentative D call TRBD2 (5 bases). CDR3 coding DNA: TGTGCCATCAGTGAGGGACTGGCTTCTCGGTACGAGCAGTACTTC. Its translation: CAISEGLASRYEQYF.